This entry concerns a single T cell receptor (beta chain). Its matching antigen is unknown. With 60 Vbeta and 13 Jbeta primers, the PCR was carried out. As processed by the authors: A follow-up analysis tallied some 80 million unique TCR beta chains, roughly 11 million shared. TCRdb's table, derived via immunoSEQ multiplex PCR, lists solely in-frame clones and lacks some. That table gives V, J and clone size, and the DNA gave D and trimming. Its listing shows under 90,000 clones. V shed 6 bases, J shed 2 bases, and the junction held 5 bases outside the gene matches. Germline lookup yields CDR1 MGHRA and CDR2 YSYEKL. This CDR3 region has 14 residues. The data are from a study of cytomegalovirus exposure and HLA in healthy donors. Study outcomes and limitations: Sequencing probably produced one cluster of sequence variants that were highly shared. Generally TCR sequences proved uncommon, though certain public TCRs appeared in numerous donors. A few chains tied to CMV proved CMV antigen-specific in vitro.

The sequencing sample was made of PBMCs. The clonotype comes from a female donor in good health and CMV-seropositive. The V and J genes are TRBV4-1 and TRBJ2-7; 9 bases are shared with TRBD1. The CDR3 spells CASRSGTGTYEQYF. CDR3 bases: TGCGCCAGCAGGTCCGGGACAGGGACCTACGAGCAGTACTTC.